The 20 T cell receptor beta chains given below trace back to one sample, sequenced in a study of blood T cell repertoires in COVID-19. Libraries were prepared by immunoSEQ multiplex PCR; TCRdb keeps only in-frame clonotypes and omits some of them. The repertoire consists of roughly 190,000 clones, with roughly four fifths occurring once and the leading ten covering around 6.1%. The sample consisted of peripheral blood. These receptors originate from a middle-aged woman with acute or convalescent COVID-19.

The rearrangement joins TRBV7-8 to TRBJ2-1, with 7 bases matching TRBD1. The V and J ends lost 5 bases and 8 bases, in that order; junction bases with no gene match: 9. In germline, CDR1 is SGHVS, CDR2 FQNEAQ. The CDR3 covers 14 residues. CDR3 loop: CASSPWTGMDEQFF. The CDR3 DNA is TGTGCCAGCAGCCCCTGGACAGGTATGGATGAGCAGTTCTTC. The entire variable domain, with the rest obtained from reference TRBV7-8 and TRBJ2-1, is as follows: GAGVSQSPRYKVAKRGQDVALRCDPISGHVSLFWYQQALGQGPEFLTYFQNEAQLDKSGLPSDRFFAERPEGSVSTLKIQRTQQEDSAVYLCASSPWTGMDEQFFGPGTRLTVL.

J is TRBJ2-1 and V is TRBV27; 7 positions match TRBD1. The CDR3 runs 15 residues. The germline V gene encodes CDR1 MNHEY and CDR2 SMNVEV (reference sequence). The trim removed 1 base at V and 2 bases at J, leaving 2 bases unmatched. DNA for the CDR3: TGTGCCAGCAGTTTATTTGGACAGGCCTACAATGAGCAGTTCTTC. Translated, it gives CASSLFGQAYNEQFF.

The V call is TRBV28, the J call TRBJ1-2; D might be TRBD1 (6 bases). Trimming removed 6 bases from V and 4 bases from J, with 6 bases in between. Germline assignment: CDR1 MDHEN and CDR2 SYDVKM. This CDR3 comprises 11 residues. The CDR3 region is CASRDSYGYTF. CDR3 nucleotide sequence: TGTGCCAGCAGGGACAGCTATGGCTACACCTTC.

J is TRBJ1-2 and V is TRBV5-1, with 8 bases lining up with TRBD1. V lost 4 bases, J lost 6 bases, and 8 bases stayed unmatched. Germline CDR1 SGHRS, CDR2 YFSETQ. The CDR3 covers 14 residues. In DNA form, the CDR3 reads TGCGCCAGCAGCCCAAAGGGGGGACAGGATGGCTACACCTTC. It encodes CASSPKGGQDGYTF.

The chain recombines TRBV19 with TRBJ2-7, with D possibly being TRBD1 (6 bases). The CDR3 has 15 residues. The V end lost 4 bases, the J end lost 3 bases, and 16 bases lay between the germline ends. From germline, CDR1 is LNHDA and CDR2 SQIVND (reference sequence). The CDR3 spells CASSTLGQSLYEQYF. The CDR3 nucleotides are TGTGCCAGTAGTACACTTGGACAGAGTCTCTACGAGCAGTACTTC.

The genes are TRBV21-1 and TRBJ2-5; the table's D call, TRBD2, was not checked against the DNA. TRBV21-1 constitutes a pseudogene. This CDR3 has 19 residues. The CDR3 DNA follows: TGTGCCAGCAGCAAAGCCCCAAATTGGACTAGCGGGAGGGAAGAGACCCAGTACTTC. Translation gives CASSKAPNWTSGREETQYF.

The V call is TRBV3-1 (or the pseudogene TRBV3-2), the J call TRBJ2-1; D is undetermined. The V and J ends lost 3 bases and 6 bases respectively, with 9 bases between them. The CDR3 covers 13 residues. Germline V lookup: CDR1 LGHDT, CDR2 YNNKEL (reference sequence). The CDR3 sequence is CASSQFNSNEQFF. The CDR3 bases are TGTGCCAGCAGCCAGTTTAACAGCAATGAGCAGTTCTTC.

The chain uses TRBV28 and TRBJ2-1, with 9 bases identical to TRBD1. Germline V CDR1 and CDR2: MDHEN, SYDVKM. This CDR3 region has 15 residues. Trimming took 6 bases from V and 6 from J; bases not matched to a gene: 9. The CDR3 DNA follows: TGTGCCAGCAGCCCCCCCGACAGGGGGGTCAATGAGCAGTTCTTC. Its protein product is CASSPPDRGVNEQFF.

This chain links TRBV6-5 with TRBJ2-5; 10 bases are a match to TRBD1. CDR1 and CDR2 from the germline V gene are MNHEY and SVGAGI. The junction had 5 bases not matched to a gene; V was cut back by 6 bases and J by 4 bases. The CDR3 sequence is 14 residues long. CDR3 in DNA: TGTGCCAGCAGGCACCGGGACAGGGGAGAGACCCAGTACTTC. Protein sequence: CASRHRDRGETQYF.

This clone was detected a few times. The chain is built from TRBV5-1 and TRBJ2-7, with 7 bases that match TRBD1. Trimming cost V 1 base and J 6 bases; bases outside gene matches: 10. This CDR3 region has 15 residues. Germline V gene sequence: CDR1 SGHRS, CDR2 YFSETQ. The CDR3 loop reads CASSLQGDRVPEQYF. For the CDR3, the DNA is TGCGCCAGCAGCTTGCAAGGAGACAGGGTCCCCGAGCAGTACTTC.

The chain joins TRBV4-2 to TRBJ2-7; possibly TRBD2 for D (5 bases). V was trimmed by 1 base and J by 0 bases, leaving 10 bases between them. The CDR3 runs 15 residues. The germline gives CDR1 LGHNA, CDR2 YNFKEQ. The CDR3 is CASSQVKGDSYEQYF. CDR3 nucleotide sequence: TGTGCCAGCAGCCAAGTTAAGGGAGACTCCTACGAGCAGTACTTC.

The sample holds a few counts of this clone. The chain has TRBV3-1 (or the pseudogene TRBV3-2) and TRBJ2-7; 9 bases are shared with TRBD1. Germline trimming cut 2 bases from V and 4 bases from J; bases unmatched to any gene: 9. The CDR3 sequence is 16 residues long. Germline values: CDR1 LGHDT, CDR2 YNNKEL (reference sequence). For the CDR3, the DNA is TGTGCCAGCAGCCAACCACAGGGGGCCACCGGGTACGAGCAGTACTTC. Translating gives CASSQPQGATGYEQYF.

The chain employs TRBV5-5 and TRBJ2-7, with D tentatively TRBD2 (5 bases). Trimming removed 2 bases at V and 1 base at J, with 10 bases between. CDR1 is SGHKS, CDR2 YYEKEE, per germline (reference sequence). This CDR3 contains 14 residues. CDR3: CASSLSTGSYEQYF. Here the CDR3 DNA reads TGTGCCAGCAGCTTATCCACGGGATCCTACGAGCAGTACTTC. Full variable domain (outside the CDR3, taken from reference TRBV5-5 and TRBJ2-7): DAGVTQSPTHLIKTRGQQVTLRCSPISGHKSVSWYQQVLGQGPQFIFQYYEKEERGRGNFPDRFSARQFPNYSSELNVNALLLGDSALYLCASSLSTGSYEQYFGPGTRLTVT.

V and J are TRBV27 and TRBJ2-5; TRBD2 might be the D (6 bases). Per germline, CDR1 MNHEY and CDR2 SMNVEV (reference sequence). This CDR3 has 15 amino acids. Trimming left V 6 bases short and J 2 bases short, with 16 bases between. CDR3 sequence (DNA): TGTGCCAGCAGGAGAAGCGGGTTTCGGCAAGAGACCCAGTACTTC. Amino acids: CASRRSGFRQETQYF.

CDR3 residues: CASSLDRGSYKSYGYTF. Here the CDR3 DNA reads TGTGCCAGCAGCTTAGATAGGGGCTCGTACAAATCCTATGGCTACACCTTC. The J gene is TRBJ1-2, the V gene TRBV11-2; D perhaps matches TRBD1 (5 bases). The germline V gene encodes CDR1 SGHAT and CDR2 FQNNGV. V was trimmed by 0 bases and J by 4 bases, leaving 18 bases between them. The CDR3 length is 17 residues. The full variable domain, rest sourced from reference TRBV11-2 and TRBJ1-2, is EAGVAQSPRYKIIEKRQSVAFWCNPISGHATLYWYQQILGQGPKLLIQFQNNGVVDDSQLPKDRFSAERLKGVDSTLKIQPAKLEDSAVYLCASSLDRGSYKSYGYTFGSGTRLTVV.

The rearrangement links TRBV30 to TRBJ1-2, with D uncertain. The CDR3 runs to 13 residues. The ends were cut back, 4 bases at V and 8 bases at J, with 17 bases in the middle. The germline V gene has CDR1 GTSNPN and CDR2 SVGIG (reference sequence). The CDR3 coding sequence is TGTGCCTGGAAAGCTGGAGCCAAGGAGGGCTACACCTTC. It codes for CAWKAGAKEGYTF. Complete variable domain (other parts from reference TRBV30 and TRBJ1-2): SQTIHQWPATLVQPVGSPLSLECTVEGTSNPNLYWYRQAAGRGLQLLFYSVGIGQISSEVPQNLSASRPQDRQFILSSKKLLLSDSGFYLCAWKAGAKEGYTFGSGTRLTVV.

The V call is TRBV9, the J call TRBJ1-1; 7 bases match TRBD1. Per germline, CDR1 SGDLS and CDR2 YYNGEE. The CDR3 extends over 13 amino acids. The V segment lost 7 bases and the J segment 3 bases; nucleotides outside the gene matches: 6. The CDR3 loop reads CASGGTGDTEAFF. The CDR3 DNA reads TGTGCCAGCGGAGGTACAGGGGACACTGAAGCTTTCTTT.

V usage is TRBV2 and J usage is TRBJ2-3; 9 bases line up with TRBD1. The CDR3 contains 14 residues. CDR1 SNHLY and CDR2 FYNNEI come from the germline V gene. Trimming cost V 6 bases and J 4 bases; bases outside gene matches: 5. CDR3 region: CASSGTGTADTQYF. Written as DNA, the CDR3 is TGTGCCAGCAGCGGGACAGGGACGGCAGATACGCAGTATTTT.

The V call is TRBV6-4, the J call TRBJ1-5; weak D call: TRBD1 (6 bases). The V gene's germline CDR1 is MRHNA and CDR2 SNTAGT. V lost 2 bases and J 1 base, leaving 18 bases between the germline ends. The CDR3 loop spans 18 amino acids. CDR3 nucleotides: TGTGCCAGCAGTGACGGCTTACTTGGACAGAGCAGCAATCAGCCCCAGCATTTT. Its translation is CASSDGLLGQSSNQPQHF.

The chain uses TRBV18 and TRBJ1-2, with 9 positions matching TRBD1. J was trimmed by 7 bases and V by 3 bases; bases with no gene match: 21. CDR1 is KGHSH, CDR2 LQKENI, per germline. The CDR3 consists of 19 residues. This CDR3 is CASSPPRSAGQDRGGGYTF. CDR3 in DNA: TGTGCCAGCTCACCTCCCAGATCAGCCGGACAGGACAGGGGAGGTGGCTACACCTTC.